This T cell receptor beta chain is from a study of Graves' ophthalmopathy and Graves' hyperthyroidism. Transcripts of RNA were the source for amplifying TCR beta CDR3 regions. Amplification began with first-round RT-PCR using HTBI primers, then second-round multiplex PCR was performed. TCRdb itself ran the multiplex PCR reads through MiXCR, one entry per CDR3 protein. The sample contains 40,000 to 45,000 distinct CDR3 sequences, under 65% of which appear only once. A duration under 3 months, NOSPECS ≥4, CAS ≥3 and moderate-to-severe activity characterized the donors with ophthalmopathy. Additional autoimmune diseases, uncontrolled infections, pregnancy or lactation disqualified patients. Establishment of the diagnosis relied upon clinical symptoms, serum thyroxine, TRAb, thyroid ultrasound and orbital computed tomography. The starting material, 10 ml of fresh peripheral blood, provided the PBMCs.

Germline V lookup: CDR1 MGHDK, CDR2 SYGVNS. The CDR3 contains 15 residues. V dropped 6 bases and J dropped 0; count of bases not matched to a gene: 5. The chain links TRBV25-1 to TRBJ1-1; 9 positions agree with TRBD1. The clonotype comes from an adult man with Graves' ophthalmopathy. Input material: peripheral blood. CDR3 DNA sequence: TGTGCCAGCAGAAGGACAGGGGCTATGAACACTGAAGCTTTCTTT. Its translation is CASRRTGAMNTEAFF.